This TCR beta chain stems from a study of cytotoxic CD8 clonotypes in ibrutinib-treated CLL. Study context: Around 25 partial and 2 complete responses; at median roughly 70 months, about 14 remitted, about twelve progressed.

This table comes from immunoSEQ multiplex PCR, and its TCRdb copy is limited to in-frame clones, with some not included. The repertoire holds about 310,000 clones, with around four fifths as singletons. Study results and limitations: Baseline clonality exceeded age-matched healthy donors and tracked circulating CD8+ T-cell counts. There were few public clonotypes, and on treatment they contracted or stayed stable.

TCR beta library input comprised roughly 2 micrograms of genomic DNA from cryopreserved PBMCs. In germline, CDR1 is MNHEY, CDR2 SMNVEV (reference sequence). V lost 3 bases to trimming and J lost 6 bases, with 14 bases between them. The CDR3 has 14 amino acids. This clone was seen only once. Antigen specificity is unknown. The sample here was PBMCs, taken before ibrutinib treatment. The chain couples TRBV27 to TRBJ1-2; D is possibly TRBD1 (5 bases). The source is a human donor with chronic lymphocytic leukemia. CDR3 in DNA: TGTGCCAGCAGTTTGGGTTGGAGGGGTCATGGCTACACCTTC. Its protein is CASSLGWRGHGYTF.